These 32 T cell receptor beta chains originate from one sample sequenced in a study of regulatory T cells in long-lasting Graves disease. Time point reported: newly diagnosed GD, antithyroid drugs for less than 3 months. PBMC-extracted RNA yielded the TCR library. According to the study, TCR beta libraries were built with iRepertoire HTBI primers and CDR3-region Arm-PCR. TCRdb re-called the multiplex PCR reads through MiXCR, storing one row per CDR3 protein. In the table there are 400,000 to 500,000 distinct CDR3 sequences, more than 12% of which are singletons. These sequences were also reported in another study, on T cells in Graves' hyperthyroidism and ophthalmopathy.

The specimen was peripheral blood mononuclear cells (PBMCs), collected at new diagnosis, from a patient treated with antithyroid drugs. The receptor source for this set is a woman aged 25 to 45 with Graves disease.

This clonotype was counted ten times or more. J is TRBJ2-1 and V is TRBV3-1; TRBD2 matches 8 bases. Germline V lookup: CDR1 LGHDT, CDR2 YNNKEL (reference sequence). V shed 4 bases, J shed 9 bases, and the junction held 8 bases outside the gene matches. This CDR3 region has 14 residues. CDR3 residues: CASSLFGGAAEQFF. CDR3 in DNA: TGTGCCAGCAGCCTCTTCGGGGGGGCCGCTGAGCAGTTCTTC.

Many counts were recorded for this clonotype. V usage is TRBV29-1 and J usage is TRBJ2-4, with 8 bases lining up with TRBD2. The CDR3 contains 15 residues. Per germline, CDR1 SQVTM and CDR2 ANQGSEA. With 4 bases clipped from V and 5 bases from J, the junction kept 10 bases outside the gene matches. The CDR3 is CSVGTGTRPQNIQYF. The CDR3 bases are TGCAGCGTTGGAACCGGGACTAGGCCCCAAAACATTCAGTACTTC.

This chain uses TRBV29-1 with TRBJ2-1, with D possibly TRBD1 on 5 matching bases. Germline-derived CDR1 and CDR2 are SQVTM and ANQGSEA. This CDR3 comprises 14 residues. V lost 6 bases and J 1 base, leaving 13 bases between the germline ends. The CDR3: CSVVAGASYNEQFF. Here the CDR3 DNA reads TGCAGCGTCGTAGCTGGGGCATCCTACAATGAGCAGTTCTTC.

The V call is TRBV4-1, the J call TRBJ2-1; possibly TRBD2 for D (7 bases). The V gene's germline CDR1 is MGHRA and CDR2 YSYEKL. V lost 4 bases and J lost 4, with 14 bases in between. The CDR3 totals 15 residues. CDR3 sequence reads: CASSPRGGEYNEQFF. The CDR3 DNA sequence: TGCGCCAGCAGCCCAAGGGGGGGAGAGTACAATGAGCAGTTCTTC.

This clonotype has ten or more counts. The chain combines TRBV12-3 or TRBV12-4 with TRBJ2-1; D is ambiguous. Trimming stripped 6 bases from V and 10 bases from J, with 13 bases between. The CDR3 contains 12 residues. CDR3 in amino acids: CASRDSWSEQFF. In DNA form, the CDR3 reads TGTGCCAGCAGGGATAGTTGGAGCGAGCAGTTCTTC.

This clonotype was picked up many times. The chain is built from TRBV3-1 and TRBJ1-2, with a weak D call TRBD1 (5 bases). The CDR3 spans 13 residues. The germline CDR1 and CDR2 sequences are LGHDT and YNNKEL (reference sequence). V was pared by 3 bases and J by 2 bases, with 7 bases between. The CDR3 DNA is TGTGCCAGCAGCCAGGGGCCAAACTATGGCTACACCTTC. Amino acids: CASSQGPNYGYTF.

On this clonotype itself: This could be a read error, since a much larger clone is one nucleotide away. The chain combines TRBV7-8 with TRBJ2-3; 7 bases map to TRBD2. Germline CDR1 and CDR2: SGHVS and FQNEAQ. V shed 5 bases, J shed 8 bases, and the junction held 13 bases outside the gene matches. The CDR3 contains 15 residues. CDR3 loop: CASSGPGLTGSTQYF. CDR3 in DNA: TGTGCCAGCAGCGGTCCGGGACTAACGGGATCTACGCAGTATTTT.

CDR3 sequence: CASEEGGPKGREQYF. In DNA, the CDR3 is TGTGCCAGCGAGGAGGGGGGCCCCAAGGGTAGGGAGCAGTACTTC. The chain carries TRBV27 and TRBJ2-7; either TRBD1 or TRBD2 may fit D (6 bases each). The CDR3 loop spans 15 amino acids. Trimming pared 8 bases from V and 7 bases from J, leaving 24 bases between. Germline lookup yields CDR1 MNHEY and CDR2 SMNVEV (reference sequence).

This clonotype was counted a few times. V is TRBV20-1 and J is TRBJ2-3; a weak D match, TRBD1 (5 bases). In germline, CDR1 is DFQATT, CDR2 SNEGSKA (reference sequence). The V end was cut by 5 bases, the J end by 1 base, with 10 bases between. CDR3 length: 13 amino acids. CDR3 bases: TGCAGTGCTCTCGAAGGGGGCACAGATACGCAGTATTTT. This encodes CSALEGGTDTQYF.

The chain carries TRBV5-1 and TRBJ2-7, with D perhaps matching TRBD1 (6 bases). The CDR3 has 13 residues. Trimming cost V 1 base and J 5 bases, with 10 bases left between them. Germline loops: CDR1 SGHRS, CDR2 YFSETQ. CDR3 amino acids: CASSLQGSDEQYF. As DNA, the CDR3 is TGCGCCAGCAGCTTGCAGGGGTCCGACGAGCAGTACTTC.

On this clonotype itself: A much larger clonotype is one base distant, so this may be a read error. The genes are TRBV6-1 and TRBJ1-1, with D perhaps matching TRBD1 (6 bases). There are 13 residues in the CDR3. The V and J ends lost 7 bases and 4 bases respectively, with 13 bases between them. CDR1 MNHNS and CDR2 SASEGT come from the germline V gene. CDR3 protein: CASKYRESTEAFF. In DNA form, the CDR3 reads TGTGCCAGCAAATACAGGGAGAGCACTGAAGCTTTCTTT.

This clonotype was observed many times. DNA for the CDR3: TGTGCCAGCAGTTTAGCGGGAGGTGTAAGGAATGAGCAGTTCTTC. Translation: CASSLAGGVRNEQFF. The chain combines TRBV27 with TRBJ2-1; 8 bases fit TRBD2. CDR1 is MNHEY and CDR2 is SMNVEV in the germline V gene (reference sequence). CDR3 length equals 15 residues. V dropped 2 bases and J dropped 7; count of bases not matched to a gene: 7.

This clonotype was seen a few times. V gene TRBV9 combines with J gene TRBJ1-4; D is unresolved. The germline V and J ends were trimmed by 0 bases and 0 bases, with 9 bases remaining between them. The CDR3 totals 16 residues. Germline CDR1 and CDR2: SGDLS and YYNGEE. Here the CDR3 DNA reads TGTGCCAGCAGCGTAGCCCCACACCCAACTAATGAAAAACTGTTTTTT. It translates to CASSVAPHPTNEKLFF. Supplemented by reference TRBV9 and TRBJ1-4, the full variable domain reads DSGVTQTPKHLITATGQRVTLRCSPRSGDLSVYWYQQSLDQGLQFLIQYYNGEERAKGNILERFSAQQFPDLHSELNLSSLELGDSALYFCASSVAPHPTNEKLFFGSGTQLSVL.

In its sample, this clonotype was seen many times. The V call is TRBV2, the J call TRBJ2-2, with a weak D call TRBD2 (6 bases). V was trimmed by 4 bases and J by 0 bases, leaving 15 bases between them. The germline gives CDR1 SNHLY, CDR2 FYNNEI. This CDR3 has 17 residues. CDR3 sequence: CASSGGAGSPNTGELFF. The CDR3, as DNA: TGTGCCAGCAGTGGCGGGGCGGGATCCCCGAACACCGGGGAGCTGTTTTTT.

In this sample, this clonotype turned up many times. The chain couples TRBV11-2 to TRBJ2-1; maybe TRBD1 (5 bases). The CDR3 runs to 13 residues. V dropped 1 base and J dropped 8 bases, with 9 bases sitting between them. Germline CDR1 SGHAT, CDR2 FQNNGV. The CDR3 here is CASSLAGPHEQFF. In DNA form, the CDR3 reads TGTGCCAGCAGCTTAGCAGGGCCACATGAGCAGTTCTTC.

At least ten counts were recorded for this clonotype. The chain employs TRBV12-3 or TRBV12-4 and TRBJ1-5; 8 positions agree with TRBD1. Germline trimming cut 5 bases from V and 6 bases from J; bases unmatched to any gene: 9. This CDR3 region has 15 residues. The CDR3 loop is CASSDAGGAGQPQHF. The CDR3, as DNA: TGTGCCAGCAGTGACGCAGGGGGCGCCGGTCAGCCCCAGCATTTT.

V is TRBV10-3 and J is TRBJ2-7; D unresolved. CDR3 length equals 14 residues. V dropped 8 bases and J dropped 3 bases, with 17 bases sitting between them. The germline CDR1 and CDR2 sequences are ENHRY and SYGVKD. The CDR3 reads CAISVTETIYEQYF. The CDR3 DNA sequence: TGTGCCATCTCAGTCACAGAGACCATCTACGAGCAGTACTTC.

This clonotype has a single count. The genes are TRBV7-2 and TRBJ2-3; tentative D call: TRBD2 (5 bases). The CDR3 covers 16 residues. V lost 0 bases to trimming and J lost 2 bases, with 12 bases between them. In germline, CDR1 is SGHTA, CDR2 FQGNSA. The CDR3 DNA follows: TGTGCCAGCAGCTTAGCGAGGGTGTGGGACACAGATACGCAGTATTTT. Translating gives CASSLARVWDTDTQYF.

The chain recombines TRBV5-4 with TRBJ1-1; TRBD1 matches 9 bases. The junction had 6 bases not matched to a gene; V was cut back by 0 bases and J by 0 bases. The CDR3 length is 17 residues. The germline V gene encodes CDR1 SGHNT and CDR2 YYREEE (reference sequence). The CDR3 DNA sequence: TGTGCCAGCAGCTTGGGACAGGGGGGAGTTCTGAACACTGAAGCTTTCTTT. Translated, it gives CASSLGQGGVLNTEAFF.

This clonotype was seen more than once but under ten times. CDR3 loop: CASSLSLAGGRHTDTQYF. CDR3 sequence (DNA): TGTGCCAGCAGCTTGAGCCTAGCGGGAGGGCGACACACAGATACGCAGTATTTT. V and J are TRBV7-6 and TRBJ2-3, with 12 bases identical to TRBD2. Germline CDR1 and CDR2: SGHVS and FNYEAQ. The CDR3 length is 18 residues. J lost 2 bases, V lost 3 bases, and 9 bases had no gene match.

This clonotype has ten or more counts. The genes are TRBV12-3 or TRBV12-4 and TRBJ2-1, with D tentatively TRBD2 (5 bases). V lost 4 bases and J lost 4, with 11 bases in between. This CDR3 spans 14 amino acids. CDR3 protein: CASSWRRAYNEQFF. CDR3 sequence (DNA): TGTGCCAGCAGTTGGCGGCGGGCTTACAATGAGCAGTTCTTC.

This clonotype appeared a few times. V usage is TRBV6-1 and J usage is TRBJ1-1; no definite D call. Per the germline V gene, CDR1 is MNHNS and CDR2 is SASEGT. V dropped 6 bases and J dropped 4 bases, with 12 bases sitting between them. The CDR3 has 13 amino acids. CDR3 sequence (DNA): TGTGCCAGCAGGCTTACAGCGGCCACTGAAGCTTTCTTT. Its translation: CASRLTAATEAFF.

CDR3 coding DNA: TGCAGTGCTAGAGTAGCGGGACAGGGGAATTCACCCCTCCACTTT. It translates to CSARVAGQGNSPLHF. The rearrangement joins TRBV20-1 to TRBJ1-6; 10 nucleotides agree with TRBD1. Germline V gene lookup returns CDR1 DFQATT and CDR2 SNEGSKA (reference sequence). The CDR3 spans 15 residues. The trim removed 1 base at V and 7 bases at J, leaving 4 bases unmatched.

The chain recombines TRBV24-1 with TRBJ2-1; 9 bases align to TRBD1. The J call is uncertain, as TRBJ1-1 better fits the DNA end. CDR1 is KGHDR, CDR2 SFDVKD, per germline. CDR3 length: 13 amino acids. CDR3 region: CATRNRGLTEAFF. The CDR3 coding sequence is TGTGCCACCAGAAACAGGGGGCTTACTGAAGCTTTCTTT.

A note on this clonotype: A read error is possible here, since a much larger clone lies one base away. The genes are TRBV20-1 and TRBJ2-2, with TRBD2 identical over 12 bases. The V and J ends lost 1 base and 4 bases, in that order; junction bases with no gene match: 10. This CDR3 has 18 amino acids. The germline CDR1 and CDR2 sequences are DFQATT and SNEGSKA (reference sequence). The CDR3, as DNA: TGCAGTGCTAGAGTTACTACCGGACTAGCGGGAAGCACCGGGGAGCTGTTTTTT. Translated: CSARVTTGLAGSTGELFF.

Comment on this clonotype: A far larger clone is one nucleotide away, so this likely arose from a read error. The chain couples TRBV13 to TRBJ2-7; a weak D match, TRBD2 (5 bases). The V end lost 4 bases, the J end lost 1 base, and 8 bases lay between the germline ends. CDR1 is PRHDT, CDR2 FYEKMQ, per germline (reference sequence). CDR3 length: 13 amino acids. The DNA for the CDR3 is TGTGCCAGCAGCTCGGGGAGATCCTACGAGCAGTACTTC. Translating it yields CASSSGRSYEQYF.

A note on this clonotype: A much larger clone differs by one base, so this may be a read error. Here the CDR3 omits its conserved ending phenylalanine or tryptophan, so a read error is the likely source. The chain joins TRBV3-1 to TRBJ2-7; tentatively, D is TRBD1 or TRBD2 (5 bases each). Germline assignment: CDR1 LGHDT and CDR2 YNNKEL (reference sequence). V was shortened by 4 bases and J by 3 bases, with 13 bases between the two germline ends. This CDR3 region has 14 residues. Here the CDR3 DNA reads TGTGCCAGCAGCCCGGGGCTCGTAGGCTACGAGCAGTACCTC. Its translation is CASSPGLVGYEQYL.

The table lists this clonotype with many counts. The chain recombines TRBV2 with TRBJ2-3, with D possibly matching TRBD1 (5 bases). The CDR3 loop spans 14 amino acids. V was trimmed by 7 bases and J by 6 bases, leaving 17 bases between them. CDR1 is SNHLY, CDR2 FYNNEI, per germline. CDR3 in amino acids: CASKRRWTPDTQYF. The CDR3 DNA is TGTGCCAGCAAGAGAAGATGGACACCGGATACGCAGTATTTT.

This clonotype showed up many times. The chain links TRBV6-1 to TRBJ1-3; a weak D match, TRBD1 (5 bases). Germline V CDR1 and CDR2: MNHNS, SASEGT. There are 16 residues in the CDR3. V was pared by 5 bases and J by 0 bases, with 14 bases between. The CDR3 loop is CASSPPGALSGNTIYF. The DNA of the CDR3 is TGTGCCAGCAGTCCCCCCGGGGCCCTCTCTGGAAACACCATATATTTT.

This clonotype was observed a few times. An end of the junction differs from the germline gene, which may be a read error. The chain couples TRBV24-1 to TRBJ2-3, with TRBD1 matching over 7 bases. Looked up from germline, CDR1 is KGHDR and CDR2 is SFDVKD. The CDR3 extends over 17 amino acids. Here the CDR3 DNA reads TGTGCCATCAGTGACCTCAGACGGGACAGAAGCACAGATACGCAGTATTTT. It encodes CAISDLRRDRSTDTQYF.

This clonotype was detected only a few times. This chain joins TRBV28 and TRBJ2-7; the D gene could be TRBD1 or TRBD2 (5 bases each). Germline CDR1 MDHEN, CDR2 SYDVKM. The germline V and J ends were trimmed by 8 bases and 10 bases, with 9 bases remaining between them. This CDR3 is 9 amino acids long. DNA for the CDR3: TGTGCCAGCGGGACCTTCCAGTACTTC. It translates to CASGTFQYF.

This clonotype occurred a few times. The rearrangement links TRBV7-6 to TRBJ1-2; D call uncertain. This CDR3 is built from 13 residues. V shed 4 bases and J shed 7 bases, with 13 bases lying between them. CDR1 and CDR2 (germline): SGHVS, FNYEAQ. CDR3 DNA sequence: TGTGCCAGCAGCTCAACAGAGGGATCTGGCTACACCTTC. Translation gives CASSSTEGSGYTF. The whole variable domain, remainder taken from reference TRBV7-6 and TRBJ1-2, is GAGVSQSPRYKVTKRGQDVALRCDPISGHVSLYWYRQALGQGPEFLTYFNYEAQQDKSGLPNDRFSAERPEGSISTLTIQRTEQRDSAMYRCASSSTEGSGYTFGSGTRLTVV.